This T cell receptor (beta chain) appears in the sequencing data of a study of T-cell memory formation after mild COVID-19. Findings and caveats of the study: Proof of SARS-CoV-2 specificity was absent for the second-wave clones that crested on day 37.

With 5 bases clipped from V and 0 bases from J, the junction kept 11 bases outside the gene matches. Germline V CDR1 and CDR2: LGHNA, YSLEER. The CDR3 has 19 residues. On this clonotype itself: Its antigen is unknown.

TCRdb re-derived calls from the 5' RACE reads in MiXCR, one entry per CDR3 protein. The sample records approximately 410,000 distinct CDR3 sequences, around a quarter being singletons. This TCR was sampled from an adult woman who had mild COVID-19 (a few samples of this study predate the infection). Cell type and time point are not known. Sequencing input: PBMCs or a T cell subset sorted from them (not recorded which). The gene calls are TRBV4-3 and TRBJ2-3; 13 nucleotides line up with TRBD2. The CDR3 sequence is CASSSPGRLAGGSTDTQYF. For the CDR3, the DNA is TGCGCCAGCAGCTCCCCCGGGAGACTAGCGGGGGGTAGCACAGATACGCAGTATTTT.